The 8 T cell receptor beta chains given below trace back to one sample, sequenced in a study of blood T cell repertoires in COVID-19. Sequencing used immunoSEQ multiplex PCR; TCRdb keeps in-frame clones, though not all of them. Of 150,000 to 200,000 clones listed, 70% to 80% are singletons. The sequenced sample was peripheral blood. Every receptor here comes from a woman aged 40 to 49 with COVID-19, enrolled during active disease.

The rearrangement links TRBV7-2 to TRBJ1-3; D uncertain. Germline values: CDR1 SGHTA, CDR2 FQGNSA. The CDR3 spans 15 residues. Trimming shortened V by 5 bases and J by 0 bases, and 11 bases separated the two germline ends. This chain's CDR3 is CASSLRLSSGNTIYF. The CDR3 coding sequence is TGTGCCAGCAGCCTACGACTGAGCTCTGGAAACACCATATATTTT.

The chain employs TRBV7-2 and TRBJ2-6, with D perhaps matching TRBD1 (6 bases). This CDR3 is built from 16 residues. V was pared by 5 bases and J by 0 bases, with 11 bases between. Per the germline V gene, CDR1 is SGHTA and CDR2 is FQGNSA. The CDR3 loop is CASSPTGPSGANVLTF. In DNA, the CDR3 is TGTGCCAGCAGCCCTACAGGGCCCTCTGGGGCCAACGTCCTGACTTTC.

The J gene is TRBJ1-1, the V gene TRBV3-1 (or the pseudogene TRBV3-2); 7 bases are shared with TRBD1. The CDR3 loop spans 13 amino acids. Germline CDR1 and CDR2: LGHDT and YNNKEL (reference sequence). With V trimmed by 5 bases and J by 1 base, 1 base remained unmatched. The CDR3: CASSGTANTEAFF. The CDR3 coding sequence is TGTGCCAGCAGCGGGACAGCGAACACTGAAGCTTTCTTT.

CDR3 in amino acids: CASSLGLTSNQPQHF. As DNA, the CDR3 is TGTGCCAGCAGCCTGGGACTGACTAGCAATCAGCCCCAGCATTTT. The rearrangement joins TRBV7-2 to TRBJ1-5; D possibly corresponds to TRBD1 (5 bases). Between the trimmed V and J ends, which lost 5 bases and 0 bases, there was a span of 11 bases. The CDR3 consists of 15 residues. Germline V CDR1 and CDR2: SGHTA, FQGNSA.

DNA for the CDR3: TGTGCCAGCAGGCCGCCTAGCGGGGGGGTAATCAATGAGCAGTTCTTC. This encodes CASRPPSGGVINEQFF. V is TRBV9 and J is TRBJ2-1, with TRBD2 matching 12 bases. V was clipped by 5 bases and J by 6 bases; unmatched bases: 9. This CDR3 contains 16 residues. Germline V gene sequence: CDR1 SGDLS, CDR2 YYNGEE.

This clone appeared a single time. This chain uses TRBV18 with TRBJ2-1, with 8 bases matching TRBD1. This CDR3 contains 17 residues. V shed 3 bases, J shed 4 bases, and the junction held 11 bases outside the gene matches. The germline gives CDR1 KGHSH, CDR2 LQKENI. CDR3 sequence (DNA): TGTGCCAGCTCACCGAACCGCGTCGGACAGGGATACAATGAGCAGTTCTTC. This sequence encodes CASSPNRVGQGYNEQFF.

This clone was seen a single time. The chain is built from TRBV15 and TRBJ2-3; the match to TRBD1 covers 9 bases. The CDR3 is 18 amino acids. CDR1 and CDR2 (germline): LNHNV, YYDKDF (reference sequence). The trim removed 3 bases at V and 2 bases at J, leaving 12 bases unmatched. CDR3 region: CATSRGKGTGRHTDTQYF. The CDR3 DNA sequence: TGTGCCACCAGCAGGGGGAAGGGGACAGGGCGTCACACAGATACGCAGTATTTT.

The V and J genes are TRBV28 and TRBJ1-2; weak D call: TRBD1 (6 bases). The CDR3 is 13 amino acids. The germline gives CDR1 MDHEN, CDR2 SYDVKM. V lost 2 bases to trimming and J lost 7 bases, with 11 bases between them. Here the CDR3 DNA reads TGTGCCAGCAGTTTACCAGGGGACCGTGGCTACACCTTC. Translating it yields CASSLPGDRGYTF.